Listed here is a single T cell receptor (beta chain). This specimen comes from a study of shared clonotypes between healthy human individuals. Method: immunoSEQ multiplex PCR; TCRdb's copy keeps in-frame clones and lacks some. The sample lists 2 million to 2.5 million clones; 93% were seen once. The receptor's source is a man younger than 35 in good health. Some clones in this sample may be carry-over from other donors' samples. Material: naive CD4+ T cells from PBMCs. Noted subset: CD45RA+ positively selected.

Written as DNA, the CDR3 is TGCGCCAGCAGCTTGGCGGCACAGGGGGCGCGGGGGGAGACCCAGTACTTC. It translates to CASSLAAQGARGETQYF. The J gene is TRBJ2-5, the V gene TRBV5-1, with TRBD1 matching over 9 bases. The trim removed 0 bases at V and 5 bases at J, leaving 11 bases unmatched. Germline CDR1 reads SGHRS; CDR2 reads YFSETQ. The CDR3 is made up of 17 amino acids. The full variable domain, rest sourced from reference TRBV5-1 and TRBJ2-5, is KAGVTQTPRYLIKTRGQQVTLSCSPISGHRSVSWYQQTPGQGLQFLFEYFSETQRNKGNFPGRFSGRQFSNSRSEMNVSTLELGDSALYLCASSLAAQGARGETQYFGPGTRLLVL.